This is a list of T cell receptor beta chains from one sample in a study of T cells in Graves' hyperthyroidism and ophthalmopathy. From the multiplex PCR reads, TCRdb called clonotypes with MiXCR, one entry per CDR3 protein. The table includes a few hundred thousand distinct CDR3 sequences, roughly a sixth detected once. The specimen was blood. The receptors stem from a woman between 25 and 40 years old with Graves' ophthalmopathy. The CDR3 runs from the conserved cysteine through the conserved F or W. The D gene is left open where the match is weak. The size entry is marked missing in some rows and otherwise reads once, few, many or a size class.

j_call,d_call,clone_size,v_call,cdr3_aa,cdr3_nt
TRBJ1-4,TRBD1,-,TRBV7-9,CASSSDREDEKLFF,TGTGCCAGCAGCTCAGACAGGGAGGATGAAAAACTGTTTTTT
TRBJ1-1,TRBD1,many,TRBV2,CASSEPPGGPEAFF,TGTGCCAGCAGTGAACCCCCAGGGGGACCTGAAGCTTTCTTT
TRBJ2-1,-,many,TRBV5-6,CASSLMGTGDDEQFF,TGTGCCAGCAGCTTGATGGGAACGGGGGACGATGAGCAGTTCTTC
TRBJ2-5,-,many,TRBV7-9,CASSSIETGKTQYF,TGTGCCAGCAGCTCAATAGAGACGGGAAAGACCCAGTACTTC
TRBJ2-2,-,few,TRBV5-1,CASSSPSGTGELFF,TGCGCCAGCAGCTCTCCCTCGGGGACCGGGGAGCTGTTTTTT
TRBJ2-5,TRBD2,many,TRBV20-1,CSARSPRASGRVRGTQYF,TGCAGTGCTAGATCCCCCCGGGCTAGCGGGAGGGTGCGGGGGACCCAGTACTTC
TRBJ1-1,-,-,TRBV20-1,CSARDMWGGTEAFF,TGCAGTGCTAGAGATATGTGGGGGGGCACTGAAGCTTTCTTT
TRBJ2-1,-,many,TRBV30,CAWCRSFSYNEQFF,TGTGCCTGGTGCCGGTCCTTCTCCTACAATGAGCAGTTCTTC
TRBJ2-5,-,many,TRBV6-1,CASSPAQETQYF,TGTGCCAGCTCACCGGCCCAAGAGACCCAGTACTTC
TRBJ2-7,TRBD2,many,TRBV18,CASSPGGGTFSEQYF,TGTGCCAGCTCACCGGGCGGGGGAACGTTCTCCGAGCAGTACTTC
TRBJ2-2,TRBD1,-,TRBV24-1,CATSEPGTGVSGELFF,TGTGCCACCAGTGAGCCCGGGACAGGGGTTTCCGGGGAGCTGTTTTTT
TRBJ2-1,TRBD2,many,TRBV3-1,CASSPSAGGPREQFF,TGTGCCAGCAGCCCCTCCGCGGGAGGGCCGCGTGAGCAGTTCTTC
TRBJ2-3,-,many,TRBV30,CAWSSRPWADNTDTQYF,TGTGCCTGGAGTTCCCGCCCTTGGGCGGATAACACAGATACGCAGTATTTT
TRBJ2-7,TRBD2,-,TRBV7-3,CASSPVTSGPQQYF,TGTGCCAGCAGCCCCGTGACTAGCGGGCCACAGCAGTACTTC
TRBJ2-1,-,few,TRBV9,CASSVGFSSTVGFEQFF,TGTGCCAGCAGCGTAGGTTTCAGCTCGACTGTAGGCTTTGAGCAGTTCTTC
TRBJ1-6,-,many,TRBV2,CARSGDSYNSPLHF,TGTGCCAGATCAGGGGATTCCTATAATTCACCCCTCCACTTT
TRBJ2-1,-,many,TRBV4-1,CASSPGYTAKQFF,TGCGCCAGCAGCCCCGGCTACACCGCTAAGCAGTTCTTC
TRBJ2-1,-,few,TRBV10-3,CAISDVVGSRNEQFF,TGTGCCATCAGTGACGTGGTGGGGTCTCGGAATGAGCAGTTCTTC
TRBJ2-4,-,-,TRBV2,CASKKGDNIQYF,TGTGCCAGCAAAAAAGGGGATAACATTCAGTACTTC
TRBJ2-5,-,many,TRBV20-1,CSAKNPSLQETQYF,TGCAGTGCTAAGAATCCAAGCCTCCAAGAGACCCAGTACTTC
TRBJ1-1,-,-,TRBV19,CASSIWNLNTEAFF,TGTGCCAGTAGTATTTGGAACTTGAACACTGAAGCTTTCTTT
TRBJ2-3,-,many,TRBV2,CASSEEGFTDTQYF,TGTGCCAGCAGTGAGGAGGGGTTCACAGATACGCAGTATTTT
TRBJ2-7,-,few,TRBV7-9,CASSSTGSGEQYF,TGTGCCAGCAGCTCCACAGGGTCGGGAGAGCAGTACTTC
TRBJ2-1,-,few,TRBV20-1,CSEIGRDNEQFF,TGCAGTGAAATAGGACGCGACAATGAGCAGTTCTTC
TRBJ2-7,TRBD2,many,TRBV18,CASSSLAGGPSSYEQYF,TGTGCCAGCTCAAGCCTAGCGGGAGGGCCGAGCTCCTACGAGCAGTACTTC
TRBJ1-3,TRBD1,-,TRBV18,CASSPGTGVEIGNTIYF,TGTGCCAGCTCACCCGGGACAGGGGTAGAGATCGGAAACACCATATATTTT